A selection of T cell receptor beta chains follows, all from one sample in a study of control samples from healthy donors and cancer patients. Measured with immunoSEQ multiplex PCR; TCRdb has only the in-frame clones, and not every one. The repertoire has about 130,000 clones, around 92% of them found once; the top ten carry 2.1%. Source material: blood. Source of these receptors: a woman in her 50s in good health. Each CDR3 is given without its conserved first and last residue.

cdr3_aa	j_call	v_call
ASSPDRFGTNYGYT	TRBJ1-2	TRBV7-2
SVEAGAGGYT	TRBJ1-2	TRBV29-1
ASSYSTGGNQPQH	TRBJ1-5	TRBV6-6
ASCRGAGDNEQF	TRBJ2-1	TRBV5-1
ASGSERWGFVENGYT	TRBJ1-2	TRBV12-5
ASSAGGRPYYEQY	TRBJ2-7	TRBV6-2/TRBV6-3
ASSQSTGYGYT	TRBJ1-2	TRBV4-1
AIKKGQGNGYT	TRBJ1-2	TRBV10-3
ASSYFQGSGELF	TRBJ2-2	TRBV6-5
ATSRDVGTQY	TRBJ2-5	TRBV15
ASSLGQNTEAF	TRBJ1-1	TRBV12-3/TRBV12-4
ASSLPGTSSTDTQY	TRBJ2-3	TRBV7-9
ASSILWGGDQPQH	TRBJ1-5	TRBV19
AWSGTGGAAGANVLT	TRBJ2-6	TRBV30
ASSLGGAVQETQY	TRBJ2-5	TRBV11-3
ASSHRGGGELF	TRBJ2-2	TRBV14
ASSKVRATGEKNTEAF	TRBJ1-1	TRBV21-1
ASSTSRSQETQY	TRBJ2-5	TRBV7-9
ASSQGQALAKNIQY	TRBJ2-4	TRBV5-4
ASSLEGNTIY	TRBJ1-3	TRBV12-3/TRBV12-4
ASSSPTDLFTEAF	TRBJ1-1	TRBV11-1
ASTGTPLYEQY	TRBJ2-7	TRBV28
ASSLQITTTGYGYT	TRBJ1-2	TRBV4-1
ASRVGTGKSVTEAF	TRBJ1-1	TRBV5-1
ASLDRAGANVLT	TRBJ2-6	TRBV5-4
ASSFLTYTEAF	TRBJ1-1	TRBV27
ATADRAHQPQH	TRBJ1-5	TRBV24-1
ASTRQGGIYAF	TRBJ1-1	TRBV28
ASSVGGGSTGELF	TRBJ2-2	TRBV3-1/TRBV3-2
ASSQAGNTEAF	TRBJ1-1	TRBV19
ASSTGRGGQPQH	TRBJ1-5	TRBV6-5
ASSISGDNSPLH	TRBJ1-6	TRBV19
ASSLVLGLAVYNEQF	TRBJ2-1	TRBV5-5
ASSTDPKNQPQH	TRBJ1-5	TRBV19
ASSLAIGRGNTEAF	TRBJ1-1	TRBV7-9
ASSPGQGGYT	TRBJ1-2	TRBV3-1/TRBV3-2